The present T cell receptor beta chain was sequenced within a study of T cells in Graves' hyperthyroidism and ophthalmopathy. Study observations and caveats: Stable hyperthyroidism and ophthalmopathy were separated using 13 V-J signatures. Most thyroid clonotypes expanded above 0.001 appeared in blood too.

Each diagnosis was grounded in clinical symptoms, serum thyroxine and TRAb, thyroid ultrasound, and orbital computed tomography. This clonotype was seen only a few times. The antigen remains unidentified. The CDR3 regions of TCR beta were amplified from RNA transcripts. Primed by the HTBI set, a first-round RT-PCR was run on the TCR CDR3. TCRdb re-analysed the multiplex PCR reads in MiXCR, keeping a single row per CDR3 protein. The sample shows about 610,000 distinct CDR3 sequences, roughly 14% of them seen only once. Germline V gives CDR1 SGHKS, CDR2 YYEKEE (reference sequence). The V and J ends lost 0 bases and 2 bases respectively, with 8 bases between them. This CDR3 comprises 14 residues.

Sequencing was performed on blood. The TCR was taken from a woman in her forties with Graves' ophthalmopathy. The rearrangement joins TRBV5-5 to TRBJ2-5; D not certain. The CDR3 protein is CASSLVTMQETQYF. The CDR3 DNA reads as TGTGCCAGCAGCTTGGTGACAATGCAAGAGACCCAGTACTTC.